These T cell receptor beta chains were read from a single sample in a study of blood T cell repertoires in COVID-19. Clones were sequenced by immunoSEQ multiplex PCR, and TCRdb holds only the in-frame ones, with some missing. The sample includes about 220,000 clones, about 84% of them seen just once. The sequencing sample was made of peripheral blood. These receptor sequences come from a human donor in a cohort sampled during active COVID-19. The CDR3 runs from the conserved cysteine through the conserved F or W. The order of the fields is V gene, CDR3 length, CDR3 protein.

v_call: TRBV7-2; cdr3_length: 15; cdr3_aa: CASSSTAVPGNTIYF
v_call: TRBV19; cdr3_length: 13; cdr3_aa: CASSIQGRETQYF
v_call: TRBV30; cdr3_length: 16; cdr3_aa: CAWSIDRGLVGVGAFF
v_call: TRBV19; cdr3_length: 14; cdr3_aa: CASSPAGGADTQYF
v_call: TRBV5-5; cdr3_length: 15; cdr3_aa: CASSLGQGQGTEAFF
v_call: TRBV4-1; cdr3_length: 15; cdr3_aa: CASSPTASVRSEQYF
v_call: TRBV4-1; cdr3_length: 16; cdr3_aa: CASSQEPGQGVHEQYF
v_call: TRBV30; cdr3_length: 13; cdr3_aa: CAWSDGAGQGYTF
v_call: TRBV7-3; cdr3_length: 18; cdr3_aa: CASSLTRWRVRDTGELFF
v_call: TRBV19; cdr3_length: 15; cdr3_aa: CASSLGTANNEKLFF
v_call: TRBV4-2; cdr3_length: 13; cdr3_aa: CASSPRGSYEQYF
v_call: TRBV4-2; cdr3_length: 16; cdr3_aa: CASSQEQAGAYNEQFF
v_call: TRBV11-2; cdr3_length: 18; cdr3_aa: CASSPMGLAGGPTREQYF
v_call: TRBV5-6; cdr3_length: 15; cdr3_aa: CASSLPRGLGGEQYF
v_call: TRBV2; cdr3_length: 13; cdr3_aa: CASIWDSGNTIYF
v_call: TRBV5-1; cdr3_length: 14; cdr3_aa: CASSGTGRTGELFF
v_call: TRBV19; cdr3_length: 14; cdr3_aa: CASSIDGGPETQYF
v_call: TRBV24-1; cdr3_length: 17; cdr3_aa: CATSDFRGGLNTGELFF
v_call: TRBV4-1; cdr3_length: 13; cdr3_aa: CASSQEQGTGYTF
v_call: TRBV24-1; cdr3_length: 16; cdr3_aa: CATSDSGLAGVSEQFF
v_call: TRBV19; cdr3_length: 14; cdr3_aa: CASSISAVTYEQYF
v_call: TRBV20-1; cdr3_length: 17; cdr3_aa: CSASSLAGGPARETQYF